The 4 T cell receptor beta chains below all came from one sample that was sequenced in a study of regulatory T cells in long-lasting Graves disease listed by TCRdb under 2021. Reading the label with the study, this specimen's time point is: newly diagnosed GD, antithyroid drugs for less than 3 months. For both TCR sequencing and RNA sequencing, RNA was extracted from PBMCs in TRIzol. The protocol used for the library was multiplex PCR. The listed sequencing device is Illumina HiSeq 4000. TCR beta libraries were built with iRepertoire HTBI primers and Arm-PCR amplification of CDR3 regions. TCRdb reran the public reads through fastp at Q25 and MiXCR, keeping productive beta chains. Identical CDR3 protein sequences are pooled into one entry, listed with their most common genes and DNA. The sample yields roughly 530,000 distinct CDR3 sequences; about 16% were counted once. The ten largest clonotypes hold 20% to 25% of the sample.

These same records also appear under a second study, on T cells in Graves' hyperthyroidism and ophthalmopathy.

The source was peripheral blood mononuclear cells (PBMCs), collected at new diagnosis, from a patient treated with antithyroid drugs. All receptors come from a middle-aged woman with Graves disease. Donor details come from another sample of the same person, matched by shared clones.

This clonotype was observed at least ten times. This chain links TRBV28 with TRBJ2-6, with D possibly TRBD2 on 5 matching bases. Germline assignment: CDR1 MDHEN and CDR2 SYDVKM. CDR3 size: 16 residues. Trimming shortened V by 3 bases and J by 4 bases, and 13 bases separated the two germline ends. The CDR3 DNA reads TGTGCCAGCAGTTTTCGGTGGGGAGCCGGGGCCAACGTCCTGACTTTC. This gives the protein CASSFRWGAGANVLTF.

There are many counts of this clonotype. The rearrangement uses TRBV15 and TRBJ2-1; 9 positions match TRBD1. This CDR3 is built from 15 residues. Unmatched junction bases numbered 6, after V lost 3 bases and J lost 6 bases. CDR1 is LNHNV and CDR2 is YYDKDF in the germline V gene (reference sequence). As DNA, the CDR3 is TGTGCCACCAGCAGCTCCGGGACAGGGACCAATGAGCAGTTCTTC. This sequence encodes CATSSSGTGTNEQFF.

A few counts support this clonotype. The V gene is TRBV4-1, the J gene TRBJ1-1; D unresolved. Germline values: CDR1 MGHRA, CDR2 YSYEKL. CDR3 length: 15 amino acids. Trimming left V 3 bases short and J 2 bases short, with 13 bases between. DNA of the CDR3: TGCGCCAGCAGCCACCCCCGGATGCTAAACACTGAAGCTTTCTTT. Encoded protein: CASSHPRMLNTEAFF.

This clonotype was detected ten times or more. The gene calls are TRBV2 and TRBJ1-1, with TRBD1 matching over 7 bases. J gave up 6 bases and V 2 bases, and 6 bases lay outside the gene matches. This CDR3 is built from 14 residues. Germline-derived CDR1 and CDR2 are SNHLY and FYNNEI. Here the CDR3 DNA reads TGTGCCAGCAGTGAAAAGGGGGCCTGGTCTGAAGCTTTCTTT. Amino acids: CASSEKGAWSEAFF.